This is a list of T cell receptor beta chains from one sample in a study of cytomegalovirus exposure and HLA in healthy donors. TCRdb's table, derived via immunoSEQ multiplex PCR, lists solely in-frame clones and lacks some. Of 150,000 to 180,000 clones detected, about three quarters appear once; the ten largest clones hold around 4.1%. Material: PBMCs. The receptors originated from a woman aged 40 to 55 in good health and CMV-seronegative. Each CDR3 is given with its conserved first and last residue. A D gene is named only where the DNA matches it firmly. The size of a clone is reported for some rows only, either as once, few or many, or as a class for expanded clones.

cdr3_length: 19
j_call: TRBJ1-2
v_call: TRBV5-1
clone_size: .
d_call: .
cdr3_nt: TGCGCCAGCAGCTTAGGAAGCGGCGGCCGGGCGAATGGTAACTATGGCTACACCTTC
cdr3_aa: CASSLGSGGRANGNYGYTF

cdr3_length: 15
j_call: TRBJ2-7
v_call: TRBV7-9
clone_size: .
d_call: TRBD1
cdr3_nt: TGTGCCAGCAGCTCTAATCGACAGGGCAACTACGAGCAGTACTTC
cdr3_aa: CASSSNRQGNYEQYF

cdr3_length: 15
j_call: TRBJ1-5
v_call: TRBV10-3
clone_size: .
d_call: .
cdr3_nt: TGTGCCATCAGTGACTCTACAGGTTCCGGTCAGCCCCAGCATTTT
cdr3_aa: CAISDSTGSGQPQHF

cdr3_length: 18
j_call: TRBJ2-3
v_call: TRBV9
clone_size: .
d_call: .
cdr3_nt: TGTGCCAGCAGCGTACGCCCCGTCCTGGCGGGTGGTAAAGATACGCAGTATTTT
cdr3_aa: CASSVRPVLAGGKDTQYF

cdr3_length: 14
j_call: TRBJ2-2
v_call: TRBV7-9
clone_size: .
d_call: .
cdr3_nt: TGTGCCAGCAGCTACAGGGCAAACACCGGGGAGCTGTTTTTT
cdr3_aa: CASSYRANTGELFF

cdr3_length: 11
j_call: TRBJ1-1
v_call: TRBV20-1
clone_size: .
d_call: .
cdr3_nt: TGCAGTGCTGAAGGGGGCACTGAAGCTTTCTTT
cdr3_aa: CSAEGGTEAFF

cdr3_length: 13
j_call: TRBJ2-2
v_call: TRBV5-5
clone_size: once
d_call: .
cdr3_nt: TGTGCCAGCAGCTACTCGGGGGCCGGGGAGCTGTTTTTT
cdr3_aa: CASSYSGAGELFF

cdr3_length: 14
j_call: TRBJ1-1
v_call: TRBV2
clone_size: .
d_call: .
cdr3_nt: TGTGCCAGCGAAAAAGACAGGAAAGATGGTGAAGCTTTCTTT
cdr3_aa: CASEKDRKDGEAFF

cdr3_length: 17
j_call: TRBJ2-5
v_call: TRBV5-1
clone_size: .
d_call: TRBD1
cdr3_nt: TGCGCCAGCAGCTTGGTAACAGGGACAGGTGGTCTGGAGACCCAGTACTTC
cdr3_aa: CASSLVTGTGGLETQYF

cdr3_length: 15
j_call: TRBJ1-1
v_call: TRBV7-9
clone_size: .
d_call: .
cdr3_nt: TGTGCCAGCAGCTTAGCCCGGACACGGAACACTGAAGCTTTCTTT
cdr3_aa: CASSLARTRNTEAFF

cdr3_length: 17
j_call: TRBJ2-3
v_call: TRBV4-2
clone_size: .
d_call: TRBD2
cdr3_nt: TGTGCCAGCAGCCAAGAGGGAACGGGGGGGCAATCAGATACGCAGTATTTT
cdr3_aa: CASSQEGTGGQSDTQYF

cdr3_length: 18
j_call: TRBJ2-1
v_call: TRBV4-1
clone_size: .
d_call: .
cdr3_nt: TGCGCCAGCAGCCAAGGTACCCCAGGGGCGGGCTCCTACAATGAGCAGTTCTTC
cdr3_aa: CASSQGTPGAGSYNEQFF

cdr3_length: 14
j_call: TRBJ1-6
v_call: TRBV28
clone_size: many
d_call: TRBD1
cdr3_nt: TGTGCCAGCAGTTCCGGACAGGTCGATTCACCCCTCCACTTT
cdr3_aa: CASSSGQVDSPLHF

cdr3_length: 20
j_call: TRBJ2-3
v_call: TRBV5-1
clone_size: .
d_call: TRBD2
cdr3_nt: TGCGCCAGCAGCCCCGGACTAGCGGGGACTACTCCTCCTAGCACAGATACGCAGTATTTT
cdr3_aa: CASSPGLAGTTPPSTDTQYF

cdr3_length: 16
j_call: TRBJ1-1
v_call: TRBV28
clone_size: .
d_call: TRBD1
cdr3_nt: TGTGCCAGCAGTCCACCTTACGACAGGGGGAACACTGAAGCTTTCTTT
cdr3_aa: CASSPPYDRGNTEAFF

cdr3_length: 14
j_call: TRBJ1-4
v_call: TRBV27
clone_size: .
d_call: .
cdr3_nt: TGTGCCAGCAGTTATCAGGGCCCTAATGAAAAACTGTTTTTT
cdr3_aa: CASSYQGPNEKLFF

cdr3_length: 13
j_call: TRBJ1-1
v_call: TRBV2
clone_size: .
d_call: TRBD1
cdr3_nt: TGTGCCAGCAGTCGGGGACAGTACACTGAAGCTTTCTTT
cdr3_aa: CASSRGQYTEAFF

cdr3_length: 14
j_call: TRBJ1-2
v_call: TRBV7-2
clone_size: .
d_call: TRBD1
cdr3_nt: TGTGCCAGCAGCTTAGGGGGACAGAATACGGGCTACACCTTC
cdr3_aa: CASSLGGQNTGYTF

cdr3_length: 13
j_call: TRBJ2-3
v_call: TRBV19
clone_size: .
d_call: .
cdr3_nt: TGTGCCAGTAGTATGGCGGTCGGAGATACGCAGTATTTT
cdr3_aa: CASSMAVGDTQYF

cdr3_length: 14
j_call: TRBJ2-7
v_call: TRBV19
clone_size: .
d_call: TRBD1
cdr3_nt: TGTGCCAGTAGTCCGGGACAGGGAAAAGAAGAGCAGTACTTC
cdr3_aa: CASSPGQGKEEQYF

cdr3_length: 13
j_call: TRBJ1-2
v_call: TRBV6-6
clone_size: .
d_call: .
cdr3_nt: TGTGCCAGCAGTCCCGACAGGATCTATGGCTACACCTTC
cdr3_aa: CASSPDRIYGYTF

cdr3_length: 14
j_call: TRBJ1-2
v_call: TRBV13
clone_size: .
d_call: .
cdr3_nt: TGTGCCAGCAGCTCCAACGAGGCTAACTATGGCTACACCTTC
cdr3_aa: CASSSNEANYGYTF

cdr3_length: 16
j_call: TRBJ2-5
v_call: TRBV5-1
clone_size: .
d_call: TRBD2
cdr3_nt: TGCGCCAGCAGCTTGGCCGGGGTTGAGCGGGGAGAGACCCAGTACTTC
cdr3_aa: CASSLAGVERGETQYF

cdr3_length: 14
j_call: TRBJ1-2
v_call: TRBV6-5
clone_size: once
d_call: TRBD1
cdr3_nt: TGTGCCAGCAGGAGGGGACAGGTTCACTATGGCTACACCTTC
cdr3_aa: CASRRGQVHYGYTF